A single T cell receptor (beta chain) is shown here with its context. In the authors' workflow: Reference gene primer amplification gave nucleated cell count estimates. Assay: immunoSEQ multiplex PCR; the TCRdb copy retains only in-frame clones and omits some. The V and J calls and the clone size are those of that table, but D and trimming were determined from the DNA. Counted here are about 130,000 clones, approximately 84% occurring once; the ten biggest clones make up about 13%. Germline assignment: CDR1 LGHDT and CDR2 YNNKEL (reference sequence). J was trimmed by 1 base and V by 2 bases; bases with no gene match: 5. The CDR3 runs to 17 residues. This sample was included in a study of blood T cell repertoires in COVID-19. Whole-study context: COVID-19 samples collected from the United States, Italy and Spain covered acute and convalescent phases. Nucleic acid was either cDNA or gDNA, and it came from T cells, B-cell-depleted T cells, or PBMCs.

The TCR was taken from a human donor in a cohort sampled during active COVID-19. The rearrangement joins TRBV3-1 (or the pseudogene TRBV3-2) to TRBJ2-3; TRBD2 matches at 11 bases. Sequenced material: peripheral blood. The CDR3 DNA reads TGTGCCAGCAGCCAACTACAACTAGCGGGGGGCACAGATACGCAGTATTTT. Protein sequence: CASSQLQLAGGTDTQYF.